What follows is one TCR beta chain and its context. No antigen is known for it. No much larger clone is present one base from it, and per-base qualities are unavailable. The immunoSEQ Assay, a bias-controlled multiplex PCR, was used to amplify TCRbeta CDR3 regions from genomic DNA. For the original study's pipeline: The number of nucleated cells in each sample was estimated by amplification of reference gene primers within the assay. To quantify the absolute abundance of each unique TCRbeta CDR3 rearrangement, sequence reads were collapsed and filtered. For each sample, productive Simpson clonality was calculated as the square root of Simpson's diversity index across productive rearrangements. Entries here come from immuneACCESS through TCRdb and include only in-frame sequences with V and J called. Some clones fail to appear in such tables; in the studies checked, an unresolved V gene covers under half of the shortfall, and the cause of the remainder is unknown. The V and J calls and clone size are taken from that table; D and trimming were inferred from the DNA. A total of 200,000 to 250,000 clones appear in this sample, 70% to 85% of them only once. The ten largest clones take up about 3.2% of the sample.

This entry is derived from a study of blood T cell repertoires in COVID-19 (dated by TCRdb to the early 2020s). The study in broad terms: Samples covering the acute and convalescent phases of COVID-19 were provided by collaborators in the United States, Italy and Spain. Sample metadata almost always included a de-identified subject ID, COVID-19 status, age in years and sex. The dataset comprised deeply sampled blood TCRbeta repertoires from subjects exposed to, actively infected with, or recovered from COVID-19. The material from the prospective study consisted of cDNA or gDNA derived from T cells, B-cell-depleted T cells, or PBMCs. The samples were drawn from the first 160 participants of the ongoing ImmuneRACE study and from 1,254 subjects provided by 6 global collaborators. The repertoires were made available in a free public database intended to serve as a resource for research on the immune response to SARS-CoV-2. Where available, HLA class I and class II types were obtained from metadata supplied by the sample provider rather than from assay-based typing.

The research as a whole found: The amount of clinical and demographic metadata varied by source and participant and was provided uncurated.

Enrolling through a virtual design, the prospective study's participants ranged in age from about 18 to 89 years and lived across some 23 United States geographic areas. In the prospective study, cohorts were assigned on the basis of participant-reported clinical history obtained from a screening survey and a study questionnaire. ImmuneRACE Cohort 3 recovered participants were defined by two consecutive negative NP/OP PCR tests, healthcare professional clearance, or symptom resolution. Mobile phlebotomists in the prospective study collected whole blood, serum and a nasopharyngeal or oropharyngeal swab from every participant. Participants in the prospective study had the option to provide additional blood draws and questionnaires over a roughly 2-month period. Blood samples from the prospective study were shipped frozen or at room temperature prior to DNA extraction. Trimming costs V 2 bases and J 3 bases, and their ends lie 5 bases apart. From cysteine to phenylalanine, the CDR3 is 12 amino acids long. Only CDR3 DNA remains: 36 bases, in frame from the first base. Looking up the germline V gene yields CDR1 MNHEY and CDR2 SVGEGT.

Material for sequencing was PBMCs or T cells enriched from blood (not recorded which). The clonotype originates from a woman aged 55-69 years who had recovered from COVID-19. This sequence uses TRBV6-2 or TRBV6-3 and TRBJ2-7; no D gene is confidently identified. The DNA sequence is TGTGCCAGCAGTTACGAACTCTACGAGCAGTACTTC. Translated, this gives CASSYELYEQYF.